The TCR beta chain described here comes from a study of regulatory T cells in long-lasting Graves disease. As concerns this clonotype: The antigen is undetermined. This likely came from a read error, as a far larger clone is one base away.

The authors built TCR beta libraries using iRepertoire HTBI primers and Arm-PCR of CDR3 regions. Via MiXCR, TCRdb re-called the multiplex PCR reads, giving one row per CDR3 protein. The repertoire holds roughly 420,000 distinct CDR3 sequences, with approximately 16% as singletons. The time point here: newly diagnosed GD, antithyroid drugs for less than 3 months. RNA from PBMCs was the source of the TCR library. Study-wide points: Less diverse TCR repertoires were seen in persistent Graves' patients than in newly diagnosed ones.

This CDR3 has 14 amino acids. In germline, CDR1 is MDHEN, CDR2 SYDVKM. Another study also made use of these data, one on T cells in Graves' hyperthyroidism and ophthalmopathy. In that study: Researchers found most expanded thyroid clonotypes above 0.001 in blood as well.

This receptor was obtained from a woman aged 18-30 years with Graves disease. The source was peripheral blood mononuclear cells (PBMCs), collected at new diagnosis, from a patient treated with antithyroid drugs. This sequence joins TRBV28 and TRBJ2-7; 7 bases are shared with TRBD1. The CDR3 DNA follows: TGTGCCAGCAGCCAAGACAGGGACAACTACGAGCGGTACTTC. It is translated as CASSQDRDNYERYF.